This TCR beta chain was documented in a study of shared clonotypes between healthy human individuals. Clones were sequenced by immunoSEQ multiplex PCR, and TCRdb holds only the in-frame ones, with some missing. This table has nearly 1,000,000 clones, around 80% appearing once. Germline CDR1 is SGHRS and CDR2 is YFSETQ. After removal of 0 bases from V and 1 base from J, the junction contained 14 bases not matched to a gene. This CDR3 spans 19 amino acids. Study-wide findings and caveats: Naive subsets usually exceeded memory subsets in estimated richness.

This clone showed up just once. As yet, its antigen is unknown. This clonotype originated in a young man in good health. Sequences were obtained from memory CD4+ T cells sorted from blood. Subset noted: CD45RA-negative fraction. The chain links TRBV5-1 to TRBJ1-1; 8 bases are a match to TRBD1. The CDR3 nucleotides are TGCGCCAGCAGCTTGGAACGACGGCAGGGGGCTCGCGGGAACACTGAAGCTTTCTTT. Translation gives CASSLERRQGARGNTEAFF.